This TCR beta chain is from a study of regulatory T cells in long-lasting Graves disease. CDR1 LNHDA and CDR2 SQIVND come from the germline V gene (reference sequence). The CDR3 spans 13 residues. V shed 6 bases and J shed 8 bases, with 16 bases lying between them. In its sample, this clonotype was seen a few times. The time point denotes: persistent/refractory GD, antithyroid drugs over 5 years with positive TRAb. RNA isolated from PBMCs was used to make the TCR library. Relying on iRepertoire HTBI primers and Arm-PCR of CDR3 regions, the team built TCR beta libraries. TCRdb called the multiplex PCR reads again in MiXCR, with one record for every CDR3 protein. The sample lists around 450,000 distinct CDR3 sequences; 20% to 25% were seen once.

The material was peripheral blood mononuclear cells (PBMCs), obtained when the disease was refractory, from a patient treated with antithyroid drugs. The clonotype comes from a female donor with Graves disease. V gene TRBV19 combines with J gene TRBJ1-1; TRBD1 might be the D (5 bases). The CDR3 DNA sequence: TGTGCCAGTAGCGAGGACATGATAAAAGAAGCTTTCTTT. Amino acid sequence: CASSEDMIKEAFF.